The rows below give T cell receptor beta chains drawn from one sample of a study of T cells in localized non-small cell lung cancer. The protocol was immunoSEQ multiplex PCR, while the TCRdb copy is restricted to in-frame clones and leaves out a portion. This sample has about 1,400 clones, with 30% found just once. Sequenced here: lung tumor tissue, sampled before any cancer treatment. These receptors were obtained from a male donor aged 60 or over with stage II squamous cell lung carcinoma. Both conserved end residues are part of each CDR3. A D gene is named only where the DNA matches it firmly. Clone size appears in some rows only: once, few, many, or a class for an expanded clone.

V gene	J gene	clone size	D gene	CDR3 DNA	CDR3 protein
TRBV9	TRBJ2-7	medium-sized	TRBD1	TGTGCCAGCAGCGCGGGACAGGGCCACCCCTACGAGCAGTACTTC	CASSAGQGHPYEQYF
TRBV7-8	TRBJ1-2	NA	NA	TGTGCCAGCAGCTTATCCGGGGCCTATGGCTACACCTTC	CASSLSGAYGYTF
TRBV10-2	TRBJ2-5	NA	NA	TGCGCCAGCAGTGAGGGTCAGAGCGGAGAGACCCAGTACTTC	CASSEGQSGETQYF
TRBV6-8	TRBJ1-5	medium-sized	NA	TGTGCCGCGCGTTCAGTCGGAGGGGACAATCAGCCCCAGCATTTT	CAARSVGGDNQPQHF
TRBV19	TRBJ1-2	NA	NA	TGTGCCAGTAGTATAGCCCGGGGAGGGGTCGGCTATGGCTACACCTTC	CASSIARGGVGYGYTF
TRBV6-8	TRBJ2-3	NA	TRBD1	TGTGCCAGCAGCTACGCACCGCGGGACAGGGTTGGCACAGATACGCAGTATTTT	CASSYAPRDRVGTDTQYF
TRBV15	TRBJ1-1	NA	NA	TGTGCCACCAGCAGTTTCGGACAGAACACTGAAGCTTTCTTT	CATSSFGQNTEAFF
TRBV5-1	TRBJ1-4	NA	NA	TGCGCCAGCAGCTTGGGGCAGGTTGGTGAAAAACTGTTTTTT	CASSLGQVGEKLFF
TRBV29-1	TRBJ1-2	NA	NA	TGCAGCGTTGAAGATTGGGACTATGGCTACACCTTC	CSVEDWDYGYTF
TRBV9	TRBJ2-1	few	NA	TGTGCCAGCAGTGCGGAGAGCTACAATGAGCAGTTCTTC	CASSAESYNEQFF
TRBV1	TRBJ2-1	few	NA	TGCGCCAGCAGCCAAGTCCTAGCGGGGGGACGCGAGCAGTTCTTC	CASSQVLAGGREQFF
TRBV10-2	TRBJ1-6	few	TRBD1	TGCGCCAGCAGTGAGACAGGGGGCCCTTTGGATTCACCCCTCCACTTT	CASSETGGPLDSPLHF
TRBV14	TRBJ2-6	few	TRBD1	TGTGCCAGCAGCCAGTCCAGGGGGTATCTAGACGTCCTGACTTTC	CASSQSRGYLDVLTF
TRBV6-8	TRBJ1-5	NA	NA	TGTGCCCGCCCCTCCCCCCCCAAGGGGCCCCAGCATTTT	CARPSPPKGPQHF
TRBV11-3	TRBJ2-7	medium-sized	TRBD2	TGTGCCAGCAGCTTAACTGGCGGGGGCTACGAGCAGTACTTC	CASSLTGGGYEQYF
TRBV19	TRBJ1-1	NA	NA	TGTGCCAGTAGTGAGACAGGCCGGTTTATGAACACTGAAGCTTTCTTT	CASSETGRFMNTEAFF
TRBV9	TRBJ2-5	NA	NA	TGTGCCAGCAGCTCCCGACAAGAGACCCAGTACTTC	CASSSRQETQYF
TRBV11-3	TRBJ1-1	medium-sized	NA	TGTGCCAGCAGCCCATGGGACGAACCCATGAACACTGAAGCTTTCTTT	CASSPWDEPMNTEAFF
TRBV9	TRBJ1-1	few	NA	TGTGCCAGCAGCGTAGGTCTGGGAGGGAACACTGAAGCTTTCTTT	CASSVGLGGNTEAFF
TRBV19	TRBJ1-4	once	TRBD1	TGTGCCAGTAGTACCGGACAGGGGCGAGGAAAACTGTTTTTT	CASSTGQGRGKLFF
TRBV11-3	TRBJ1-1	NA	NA	TGTGCCAGCAGCTTATTACCCCTGAACACTGAAGCTTTCTTT	CASSLLPLNTEAFF
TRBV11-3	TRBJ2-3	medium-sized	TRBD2	TGTGCCAGCGGAGCGGGGGACGGCACAGATACGCAGTATTTT	CASGAGDGTDTQYF
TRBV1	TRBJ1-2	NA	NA	TGCGCCAGCAGCCAAGTACAGGATAGCTATGGCTACACCTTC	CASSQVQDSYGYTF
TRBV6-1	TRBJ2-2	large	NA	TGTGCCAGCAGTGAAGGGCCGAGAAACACCGGGGAGCTGTTTTTT	CASSEGPRNTGELFF
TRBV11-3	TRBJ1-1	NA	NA	TGTGCCAGCAGCTTGAAAGGACTGAACACTGAAGCTTTCTTT	CASSLKGLNTEAFF
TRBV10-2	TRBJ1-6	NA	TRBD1	TGCGCCAGCATCGACAGGGCTGCTAATTCACCCCTCCACTTT	CASIDRAANSPLHF